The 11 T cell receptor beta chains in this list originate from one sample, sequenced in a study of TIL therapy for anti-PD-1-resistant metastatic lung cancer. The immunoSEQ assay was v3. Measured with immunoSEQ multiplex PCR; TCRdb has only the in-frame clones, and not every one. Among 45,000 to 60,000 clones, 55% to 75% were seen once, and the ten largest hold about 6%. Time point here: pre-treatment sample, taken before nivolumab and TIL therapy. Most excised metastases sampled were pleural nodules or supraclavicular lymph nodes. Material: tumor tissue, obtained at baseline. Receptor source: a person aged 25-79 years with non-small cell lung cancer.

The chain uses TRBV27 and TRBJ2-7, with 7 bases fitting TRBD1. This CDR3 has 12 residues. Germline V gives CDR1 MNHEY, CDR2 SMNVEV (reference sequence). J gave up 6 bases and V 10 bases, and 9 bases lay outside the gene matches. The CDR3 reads CATRQGPGEQYF. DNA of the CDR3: TGTGCCACCCGACAGGGTCCGGGCGAGCAGTACTTC.

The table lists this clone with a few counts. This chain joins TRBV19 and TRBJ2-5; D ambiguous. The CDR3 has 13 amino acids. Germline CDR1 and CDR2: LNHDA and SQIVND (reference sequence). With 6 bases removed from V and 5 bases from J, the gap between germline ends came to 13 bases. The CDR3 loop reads CASRATLAETQYF. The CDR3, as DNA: TGTGCCAGTAGAGCTACCCTCGCGGAGACCCAGTACTTC.

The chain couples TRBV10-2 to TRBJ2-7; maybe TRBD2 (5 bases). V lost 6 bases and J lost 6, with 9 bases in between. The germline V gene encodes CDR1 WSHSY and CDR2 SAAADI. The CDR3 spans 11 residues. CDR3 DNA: TGCGCCAGCAGGGAGAGGGCCGAGCAGTACTTC. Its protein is CASRERAEQYF.

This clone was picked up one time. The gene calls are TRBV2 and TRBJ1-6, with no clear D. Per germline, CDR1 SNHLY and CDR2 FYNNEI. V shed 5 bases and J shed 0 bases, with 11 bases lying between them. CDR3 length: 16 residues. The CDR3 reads CASSPLGSSYNSPLHF. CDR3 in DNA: TGTGCCAGCAGTCCCTTAGGGAGCTCCTATAATTCACCCCTCCACTTT.

CDR3 sequence reads: CASSLLIYGYTF. CDR3 nucleotides: TGTGCCAGCAGCTTGCTTATCTATGGCTACACCTTC. The rearrangement links TRBV5-8 to TRBJ1-2; D remains ambiguous. The CDR3 is 12 amino acids. Trimming left V 1 base short and J 4 bases short, with 5 bases between. The germline V gene has CDR1 SGHTS and CDR2 YDEGEE. The full variable domain, with the rest looked up from reference TRBV5-8 and TRBJ1-2, is EAGVTQSPTHLIKTRGQQATLRCSPISGHTSVYWYQQALGLGLQFLLWYDEGEERNRGNFPPRFSGRQFPNYSSELNVNALELEDSALYLCASSLLIYGYTFGSGTRLTVV.

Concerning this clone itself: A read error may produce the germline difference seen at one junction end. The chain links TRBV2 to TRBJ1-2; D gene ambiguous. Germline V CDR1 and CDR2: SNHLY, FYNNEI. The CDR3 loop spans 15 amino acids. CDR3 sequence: CASSEGPGSNYGYTF. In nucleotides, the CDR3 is TGTGCCAGCAGCGAAGGGCCGGGGAGTAACTATGGCTACACCTTC.

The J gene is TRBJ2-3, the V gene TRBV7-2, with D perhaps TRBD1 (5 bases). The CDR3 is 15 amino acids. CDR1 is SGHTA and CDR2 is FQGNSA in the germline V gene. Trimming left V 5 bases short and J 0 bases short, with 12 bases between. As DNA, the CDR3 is TGTGCCAGCAGCAATAGCAGGGCTAGCACAGATACGCAGTATTTT. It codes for CASSNSRASTDTQYF.

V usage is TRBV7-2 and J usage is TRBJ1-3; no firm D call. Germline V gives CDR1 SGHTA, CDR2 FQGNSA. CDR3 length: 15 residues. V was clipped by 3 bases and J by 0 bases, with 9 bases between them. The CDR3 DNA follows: TGTGCCAGCAGCTTTACCCCGGACTCTGGAAACACCATATATTTT. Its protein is CASSFTPDSGNTIYF.

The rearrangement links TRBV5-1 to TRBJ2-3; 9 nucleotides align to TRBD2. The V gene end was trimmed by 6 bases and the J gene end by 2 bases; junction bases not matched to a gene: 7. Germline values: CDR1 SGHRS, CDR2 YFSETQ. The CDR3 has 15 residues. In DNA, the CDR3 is TGCGCCAGCAAGGGACTAGCATCGACCACAGATACGCAGTATTTT. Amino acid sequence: CASKGLASTTDTQYF.

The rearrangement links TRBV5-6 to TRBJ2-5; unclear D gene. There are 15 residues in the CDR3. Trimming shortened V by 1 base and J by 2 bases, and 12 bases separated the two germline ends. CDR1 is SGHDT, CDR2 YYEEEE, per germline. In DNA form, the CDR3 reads TGTGCCAGCAGCTTGCCCGGATTCTCTCAAGAGACCCAGTACTTC. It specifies CASSLPGFSQETQYF.

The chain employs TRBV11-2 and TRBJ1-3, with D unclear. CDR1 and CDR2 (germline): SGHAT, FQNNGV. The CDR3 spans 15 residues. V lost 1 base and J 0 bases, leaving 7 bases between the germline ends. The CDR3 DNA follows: TGTGCCAGCAGCTTAGCAAGGAGCTCTGGAAACACCATATATTTT. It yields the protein CASSLARSSGNTIYF.